Shown below are 16 T cell receptor beta chains from a single sample sequenced in a study of CD8 T cells in ankylosing spondylitis. Using its own MiXCR run on the 5' RACE reads, TCRdb lists one record per CDR3 protein. Of 230,000 or so distinct CDR3 sequences listed, about 24% are singletons. The sample comprised blood, either unsorted or a sorted T cell fraction (not recorded which). The receptor set was obtained from a male donor with ankylosing spondylitis or in good health (not recorded which).

This chain joins TRBV6-5 and TRBJ1-2, with unresolved D. CDR3 size: 13 residues. V lost 4 bases to trimming and J lost 5 bases, with 11 bases between them. Germline CDR1 reads MNHEY; CDR2 reads SVGAGI. The CDR3 spells CASSLLTFYGYTF. CDR3 DNA sequence: TGTGCCAGCAGTTTACTAACTTTTTATGGCTACACCTTC.

There are many counts of this clonotype. The V call is TRBV20-1, the J call TRBJ1-2; D is perhaps TRBD1 (6 bases). V was cut by 3 bases and J by 0 bases, with 8 bases left in between. The CDR3 runs 13 residues. Germline V gives CDR1 DFQATT, CDR2 SNEGSKA (reference sequence). CDR3 residues: CSARDSTNYGYTF. In DNA, the CDR3 is TGCAGTGCTAGGGACAGTACTAACTATGGCTACACCTTC.

This clonotype was recorded a few times. V gene TRBV6-1 combines with J gene TRBJ1-5, with 9 bases matching TRBD1. In germline, CDR1 is MNHNS, CDR2 SASEGT. The CDR3 has 14 residues. After removal of 7 bases from V and 10 bases from J, the junction contained 11 bases not matched to a gene. The CDR3 nucleotides read TGTGCCAGCACCCAACAGGGGGCGGGGGTACCCCAGCATTTT. Its protein product is CASTQQGAGVPQHF.

The V call is TRBV20-1, the J call TRBJ1-4, with D hard to call. The CDR3 contains 14 residues. CDR1 DFQATT and CDR2 SNEGSKA come from the germline V gene (reference sequence). With 6 bases removed from V and 6 bases from J, the gap between germline ends came to 17 bases. Here the CDR3 DNA reads TGCAGTGCCGCCCCGCAGACCGTAGATGAAAAACTGTTTTTT. This codes for CSAAPQTVDEKLFF.

This clonotype was recorded once. The V and J genes are TRBV7-3 and TRBJ2-1; tentative D call: TRBD1 (6 bases). Germline V gives CDR1 SGHTA, CDR2 FQGTGA. Trimming took off 5 bases at V and 3 bases at J, with 8 bases between the two ends. This CDR3 contains 13 residues. For the CDR3, the DNA is TGTGCCAGCAGCACGGACAGCTACAATGAGCAGTTCTTC. The encoded protein is CASSTDSYNEQFF.

There are a few counts of this clonotype. The chain links TRBV29-1 to TRBJ2-5; 7 bases match TRBD2. V lost 6 bases and J lost 10; bases outside the gene matches: 11. The CDR3 is 12 amino acids. Per germline, CDR1 SQVTM and CDR2 ANQGSEA. The CDR3 sequence: CSVRGQGGGQYF. The CDR3, as DNA: TGCAGCGTCCGCGGACAAGGCGGGGGCCAGTACTTC.

The chain links TRBV20-1 to TRBJ1-1, with 9 nucleotides matching TRBD1. The J segment lost 4 bases and the V segment lost 4 bases, leaving 1 base of the junction unmatched. Germline CDR1 reads DFQATT; CDR2 reads SNEGSKA (reference sequence). The CDR3 consists of 12 residues. CDR3 sequence reads: CSAKTGGTEAFF. The CDR3 region has the DNA TGCAGTGCTAAGACAGGGGGCACTGAAGCTTTCTTT.

The chain links TRBV20-1 to TRBJ2-5, with D possibly being TRBD2 (6 bases). V lost 0 bases, J lost 5 bases, and 13 bases lay in between. Germline V CDR1 and CDR2: DFQATT, SNEGSKA (reference sequence). CDR3 length equals 14 residues. The CDR3 here is CSARDPAAGETQYF. The CDR3 DNA sequence: TGCAGTGCTAGAGATCCGGCTGCGGGGGAGACCCAGTACTTC.

The CDR3 protein is CASSSAPGYEQYF. The CDR3 nucleotides read TGCGCCAGCAGCAGCGCTCCAGGCTACGAGCAGTACTTC. The J gene is TRBJ2-7, the V gene TRBV5-1; no clear D. Trimming took off 4 bases at V and 3 bases at J, with 11 bases between the two ends. The CDR3 has 13 residues. Germline lookup yields CDR1 SGHRS and CDR2 YFSETQ.

This clonotype was detected many times. The chain has TRBV29-1 and TRBJ1-4; 10 bases align to TRBD1. CDR3 size: 13 residues. Trimming removed 5 bases from V and 7 bases from J; junction bases left unmatched: 4. Looked up from germline, CDR1 is SQVTM and CDR2 is ANQGSEA. This CDR3 is CSVKTGGSEKLFF. As DNA, the CDR3 is TGCAGCGTTAAGACAGGGGGCTCTGAAAAACTGTTTTTT.

At least ten counts were recorded for this clonotype. This chain connects TRBV5-6 to TRBJ1-5; TRBD1 matches 8 bases. The CDR3 is 16 residues long. V was pared by 0 bases and J by 6 bases, with 8 bases of the junction left unmatched. CDR1 is SGHDT, CDR2 YYEEEE, per germline. For the CDR3, the DNA is TGTGCCAGCAGCTTGGGACCCCAGGGGGCGAGTCAGCCCCAGCATTTT. Translation: CASSLGPQGASQPQHF.

V gene TRBV20-1 combines with J gene TRBJ1-5; D perhaps matches TRBD1 (5 bases). Trimming took 1 base from V and 4 from J, leaving 14 bases between them. Germline values: CDR1 DFQATT, CDR2 SNEGSKA (reference sequence). This CDR3 comprises 15 residues. DNA of the CDR3: TGCAGTGCTAGAGTCTTTGGGGGGTTTAATCAGCCCCAGCATTTT. Amino acid sequence: CSARVFGGFNQPQHF.

This clonotype was observed many times. V is TRBV12-3 or TRBV12-4 and J is TRBJ1-5; no reliable D call. V lost 3 bases, J lost 7 bases, and 7 bases lay in between. There are 12 residues in the CDR3. The DNA of the CDR3 is TGTGCCAGCAGTTTCATGGGGCAGCCCCAGCATTTT. Its protein product is CASSFMGQPQHF.

This clonotype was seen more than once but under ten times. The chain links TRBV27 to TRBJ1-6; a weak D match, TRBD1 (5 bases). Germline CDR1 is MNHEY and CDR2 is SMNVEV (reference sequence). This CDR3 is built from 14 residues. The V and J ends lost 6 bases and 7 bases respectively, with 13 bases between them. Written as DNA, the CDR3 is TGTGCCAGCAGAAGGGACTTATGGAATTCACCCCTCCACTTT. Translated: CASRRDLWNSPLHF.

This clonotype was observed at least ten times. The genes are TRBV12-3 or TRBV12-4 and TRBJ2-5; D is unresolved. This CDR3 has 13 amino acids. V was clipped by 3 bases and J by 5 bases, with 10 bases between them. The CDR3 reads CASSLGNEETQYF. CDR3 bases: TGTGCCAGCAGTTTGGGCAATGAGGAGACCCAGTACTTC.

The rearrangement joins TRBV10-3 to TRBJ2-7; D possibly corresponds to TRBD2 (6 bases). This CDR3 spans 15 amino acids. V was cut by 4 bases and J by 1 base, with 14 bases left in between. The germline V gene has CDR1 ENHRY and CDR2 SYGVKD. The CDR3 DNA reads TGTGCCATCAGTGGGGAGGAGAAAGGGTCCTACGAGCAGTACTTC. Translating it yields CAISGEEKGSYEQYF.